The rows below give T cell receptor beta chains drawn from one sample of a study of blood T cell repertoires in COVID-19. The assay was immunoSEQ multiplex PCR, and TCRdb's table has in-frame clones only and misses some. The sample holds about 380,000 clones, more than 70% seen once. Sequencing input: peripheral blood. The receptor set was obtained from a middle-aged man with acute or convalescent COVID-19. Each CDR3 is given with its conserved first and last residue.

j_call,v_call,cdr3_aa
TRBJ2-6,TRBV7-2,CASSLAATGANVLTF
TRBJ2-1,TRBV18,CASSPPPREIYNEQFF
TRBJ1-2,TRBV21-1,CASSDQWDRYGYTF
TRBJ2-1,TRBV27,CASSFRLPTSGRGNEQFF
TRBJ1-1,TRBV6-5,CASSYASEAFF
TRBJ2-1,TRBV2,CASSEFGVSYNEQFF
TRBJ2-1,TRBV7-3,CASSQAGGPGEQFF
TRBJ2-5,TRBV25-1,CASSELTSSQETQYF
TRBJ2-1,TRBV7-2,CASSLGSYGYNEQFF
TRBJ2-1,TRBV10-2,CASNPSGSGNEQFF
TRBJ2-1,TRBV4-2,CASSQDPAGNEQFF
TRBJ1-6,TRBV5-1,CASSYGLGQSPLHF
TRBJ2-2,TRBV30,CAWTSGGGTGELFF
TRBJ1-1,TRBV5-4,CASSLGGNSNTEAFF
TRBJ2-1,TRBV14,CASSLRTSGSRQFF
TRBJ2-2,TRBV15,CATSSMGRAVNTGELFF
TRBJ2-7,TRBV15,CATSRDSWGTGDEQYF
TRBJ1-2,TRBV5-1,CASSSTIGTRGGYTF
TRBJ2-7,TRBV7-9,CASSLVTGAYEQYF
TRBJ2-3,TRBV7-2,CASSRGVRTDTQYF
TRBJ2-1,TRBV18,CASSPGGREQFF
TRBJ2-2,TRBV27,CASSLWLGAPENTGELFF
TRBJ1-4,TRBV5-1,CASSLWDRGNEKLFF
TRBJ2-2,TRBV30,CAWKRGWDTGELFF
TRBJ2-6,TRBV5-1,CASSFQGAAGANVLTF
TRBJ1-2,TRBV27,CASRGTGGPIRGYTF
TRBJ2-5,TRBV7-9,CASSLGGQHQETQYF